This T cell receptor beta chain was identified in a study of molecular identifiers for immune sequencing clone quantification. CDR1 MNHNS and CDR2 SASEGT come from the germline V gene. V was trimmed by 1 base and J by 5 bases, leaving 15 bases between them. The length of the CDR3 is 15 residues. One entry per CDR3 protein, called by TCRdb with MiXCR from the PCR reads. The sample holds more than 250,000 distinct CDR3 sequences, around a fifth seen once. Study conclusions and caveats: Clone sizes could be underestimated for highly expanded clones when identical TCR molecules share a barcode.

This clonotype showed up many times. Its antigen is still unknown. This rearrangement joins TRBV6-1 to TRBJ2-7; D call uncertain. Sequenced sample: naive CD8+ T cells from blood, with Jurkat cell RNA spiked in. Sample subset: FACS-sorted CD8+CD4-CCR7+CD45RA+ naive T cells. The TCR originated in a human donor in good health. Some libraries in this study had Jurkat cell RNA spiked in. CDR3: CASSEGPVAPHEQYF. For the CDR3, the DNA is TGTGCCAGCAGTGAAGGACCAGTGGCCCCCCACGAGCAGTACTTC.